A single T cell receptor beta chain is shown here with its context. The antigen is unknown. Unique molecular identifiers tagged the TCRbeta library. TCRdb recomputed calls from the PCR reads with MiXCR, one row per CDR3 protein. Of over 80,000 distinct CDR3 sequences listed, 20% to 30% are singletons. This record belongs to a study of T-cell reconstitution after alpha-beta-depleted transplantation in children. Points from the study as a whole: About two months after transplant, alpha-beta T cells reportedly came from several hundred expanded graft clones. Recipient T cells and thymic progenitors that survived gave rise to the high TCRbeta diversity observed at day 60 in some patients.

V gave up 2 bases and J gave up 8 bases, with 15 bases separating them. The CDR3 has 15 residues. Germline lookup yields CDR1 SEHNR and CDR2 FQNEAQ (reference sequence). This sequence originates from a boy aged 2 to 10 with acute lymphoblastic leukemia, due to receive a stem cell transplant. V usage is TRBV7-9 and J usage is TRBJ2-2, with a weak D call TRBD2 (5 bases). Here the sequenced sample was PBMCs, taken before TCRalphabeta/CD19-depleted stem cell transplant. The CDR3 DNA follows: TGTGCCAGCAGCTTATCCGAGCGGAGTGCTGGGGAGCTGTTTTTT. The encoded protein is CASSLSERSAGELFF.